This paragraph covers one T cell receptor beta chain sequence. Authors' data handling: Amplification of reference gene primers provided the estimated nucleated cell counts. Sequenced by immunoSEQ multiplex PCR; TCRdb stores in-frame clones only, minus some. V and J calls and clone size come straight from that table; D and trimming were deduced from the DNA. The table has about 280,000 clones, 88% seen once; the top ten hold roughly 2%. Germline V gives CDR1 GTSNPN, CDR2 SVGIG (reference sequence). V was shortened by 1 base and J by 6 bases, with 13 bases between the two germline ends. The CDR3 spans 14 residues. This entry belongs to a study of blood T cell repertoires in COVID-19. Study background: Recovered participants had two consecutive negative NP/OP PCR tests, healthcare professional clearance, or symptom resolution.

The rearrangement links TRBV30 to TRBJ1-5; D gene uncertain. This TCR derives from a woman in her sixties in a cohort exposed to, infected with or recovered from COVID-19 (not recorded which). Sequenced input: PBMCs or T cells enriched from blood (not recorded which). The CDR3 here is CAWSASGAGQPQHF. CDR3 DNA sequence: TGTGCCTGGAGTGCCTCAGGTGCCGGTCAGCCCCAGCATTTT.